By frequency, the clone carrying this TCR beta chain registers medium-sized. Its antigen is undetermined. The PCR contained 60 Vbeta and 13 Jbeta primers. TCRdb keeps only in-frame clones here, not all; method: immunoSEQ multiplex PCR. Its clone listing holds approximately 150,000 clones. This sample was included in a study of cytomegalovirus exposure and HLA in healthy donors. Looking at the study overall: As an earlier analysis found, 150 million to 200 million T cells yielded approximately 110 million unique TCR beta sequences. Study conclusions and caveats: A few of the chains that were CMV-associated were confirmed in vitro to be specific for CMV antigens.

Each donor was healthy, and each was a bone marrow donor. V was clipped by 6 bases and J by 0 bases, with 9 bases between them. Per germline, CDR1 LNHDA and CDR2 SQIVND (reference sequence). There are 15 residues in the CDR3. This rearrangement joins TRBV19 to TRBJ2-6; no firm D call. The receptor comes from a woman under 30 in good health and CMV-seronegative. The sample taken for sequencing was PBMCs. The CDR3 region has the DNA TGTGCCAGTAGGCGATACAGCTCTGGGGCCAACGTCCTGACTTTC. Residues: CASRRYSSGANVLTF.